This T cell receptor (beta chain) derives from a study of graft-versus-host responses after intestinal transplantation. Measured with immunoSEQ multiplex PCR; TCRdb has only the in-frame clones, and not every one. In the table there are over 100,000 clones, approximately 92% of which are singletons. A word on this clone: Its antigen is unknown. This same CDR3 is encoded by further DNA sequences in the sample.

V trimming: 7 bases; J trimming: 3 bases; junction bases outside the gene matches: 4. The CDR3 is 13 amino acids. CDR1 is MNHEY, CDR2 SVGAGI, per germline. The sample in question was unstimulated CD4+ T cells sorted from spleen or lymph node cells, obtained before transplant. The chain couples TRBV6-5 to TRBJ2-3, with 7 bases fitting TRBD1. The source of this sequence is a human donor who was the organ donor for an intestinal transplant. The CDR3 coding sequence is TGTGCCAGCAAAAGGGGGCGAACAGATACGCAGTATTTT. Amino acid sequence: CASKRGRTDTQYF.